The rows below give T cell receptor beta chains drawn from one sample of a study of T cell repertoires in aging, cancer and after chemotherapy. TCRdb ran MiXCR on the multiplex PCR reads and lists one entry per CDR3 protein. The table lists several thousand distinct CDR3 sequences, around 20% of them singletons, with 4.4% in the top ten. The material sequenced was blood. These receptors all come from a human donor with a blood cancer. CDR3s include the opening cysteine and the closing phenylalanine or tryptophan. A D gene is named only where the DNA matches it firmly. Only part of the rows carry a size: once, few, many, or a class if the clone is expanded.

few	TRBJ2-5	TRBV12-3/TRBV12-4	TRBD1	TGTGCCAGCAGTGTAGACAGGGGGAAAAAGACCCAGTACTTC	CASSVDRGKKTQYF
NA	TRBJ1-1	TRBV11-3	TRBD1	TGTGCCAGCAGCCCGGGACAGGGAGTAACTGAAGCTTTCTTT	CASSPGQGVTEAFF
few	TRBJ2-3	TRBV7-3	TRBD2	TGTGCCAGCAGCTTACCCCTCCTACTAGCGGCAAGCACAGATACGCAGTATTTT	CASSLPLLLAASTDTQYF
NA	TRBJ2-5	TRBV5-1	TRBD2	TGCGCCAGCAGCCTGGGACTAGCGACCCTTTCGGCCCAGTACTTC	CASSLGLATLSAQYF
few	TRBJ1-2	TRBV7-2	NA	TGTGCCAGCAGCCAAGGGGGGGGTCGCGGCTATGGCTACACCTTC	CASSQGGGRGYGYTF
few	TRBJ2-3	TRBV20-1	NA	TGCAGTGCTCGATCTAGGTACAATTCAGATACGCAGTATTTT	CSARSRYNSDTQYF
medium-sized	TRBJ1-6	TRBV19	NA	TGTGCCAGCACAAACCGGGGCCCCTATAATTCACCCCTCCACTTT	CASTNRGPYNSPLHF
NA	TRBJ2-7	TRBV4-1	NA	TGCGCCAGCAGCCAAGATAAGGCCTACGAGCAGTACTTC	CASSQDKAYEQYF
few	TRBJ1-1	TRBV20-1	NA	TGCAGTGCTAGAGGGGAGACGGGCACTGAAGCTTTCTTT	CSARGETGTEAFF
medium-sized	TRBJ1-6	TRBV6-5	NA	TGTGCCAGCAGACCGACAGAAAATTCACCCCTCCACTTT	CASRPTENSPLHF
medium-sized	TRBJ2-1	TRBV6-5	TRBD2	TGTGCCAGCAGTTACTCGCCGAGCGGGACCTACAATGAGCAGTTCTTC	CASSYSPSGTYNEQFF
NA	TRBJ1-2	TRBV5-1	NA	TGCGCCAGCAGCTTGGATCTAGGAAGAAACTATGGCTACACCTTC	CASSLDLGRNYGYTF
NA	TRBJ1-6	TRBV19	NA	TGTGCCAGCACAAACCGGGGCACCTATAATTCACCGCTCCACTTT	CASTNRGTYNSPLHF
NA	TRBJ2-7	TRBV6-6	TRBD1	TGTGCCAGCGGTTACTCAGGGACAGGAGCCTACGAGCAGTACTTC	CASGYSGTGAYEQYF
NA	TRBJ1-1	TRBV6-1	TRBD1	TGTGCCAGCAGTTTCACGCCTGCAGGGACAGGGGACGATGAAGCTTTCTTT	CASSFTPAGTGDDEAFF
few	TRBJ1-3	TRBV7-9	TRBD1	TGTGCCAGCAGCTCTCGGGACAGGGGGCAAGCAAACACCATATATTTT	CASSSRDRGQANTIYF
NA	TRBJ2-2	TRBV20-1	TRBD2	TGCAGTGCTCCTAGCGGGAGGCCCTTCGACACCGGGGAGCTGTTTTTT	CSAPSGRPFDTGELFF
NA	TRBJ2-5	TRBV5-1	TRBD2	TGCGCCAGCAGCTTGGTTCCAGCGGGGGGCCAAGAGACCCAGTACTTC	CASSLVPAGGQETQYF
few	TRBJ2-1	TRBV20-1	TRBD2	TGCAGTGCCGACCAGCTAGCGGGAGGTTACAATGAGCAGTTCTTC	CSADQLAGGYNEQFF
few	TRBJ1-1	TRBV6-1	NA	TGTGCCAGCAGGAAAGTACAGGGAACCACTGAAGCTTTCTTT	CASRKVQGTTEAFF
medium-sized	TRBJ2-3	TRBV20-1	NA	TGCAGTGCTAGAGAAGGGGATATCACAGATACGCAGTATTTT	CSAREGDITDTQYF
medium-sized	TRBJ2-1	TRBV6-1	NA	TGTGCCAGCAGACGGGACTTCCCCTCGGGGGAGCAGTTCTTC	CASRRDFPSGEQFF
medium-sized	TRBJ2-3	TRBV18	TRBD2	TGTGCCAGCTCACCCTTAGCGGGAGGTTCTGCGACGGATACGCAGTATTTT	CASSPLAGGSATDTQYF
NA	TRBJ1-2	TRBV10-2	TRBD1	TGCGCCAGCAGCGCCGGGACAGGGGCTGGCGGCTACACCTTC	CASSAGTGAGGYTF
NA	TRBJ2-1	TRBV7-9	NA	TGTGCCAGCAGCCGTCTCCGGGACACAATATACAATGAGCAGTTCTTC	CASSRLRDTIYNEQFF
once	TRBJ1-1	TRBV11-2	TRBD1	TGTGCCAGCAGCCACGGACAGGGGAACACTGAAGCTTTCTTT	CASSHGQGNTEAFF
few	TRBJ1-1	TRBV19	NA	TGTGCCAGTAGTATTTCGTTACAGAACACTGAAGCTTTCTTT	CASSISLQNTEAFF
medium-sized	TRBJ1-1	TRBV19	NA	TGTGCCAGTAGGGAGGGGGGGAACACTGAAGCTTTCTTT	CASREGGNTEAFF
few	TRBJ1-5	TRBV12-3/TRBV12-4	NA	TGTGCCAGCAGTTTAGAAACTCCGGGTCAGCCCCAGCATTTT	CASSLETPGQPQHF
few	TRBJ2-7	TRBV5-6	NA	TGTGCCAGCAGCTTGGCTGGACAGTCGGCGAGGGGCGAGCAGTACTTC	CASSLAGQSARGEQYF
NA	TRBJ1-1	TRBV12-3/TRBV12-4	TRBD1	TGTGCCAGCAGTCCGGACAGGGGAGTAACTGAAGCTTTCTTT	CASSPDRGVTEAFF
NA	TRBJ2-7	TRBV5-1	NA	TGCGCCAGCAGCTCTGAACCCCGGGGCTCCTACGAGCAGTACTTC	CASSSEPRGSYEQYF
few	TRBJ1-1	TRBV27	NA	TGTGCCAGCAGTTTATCTACATGGTCACCACACCCGACGGACAATGAAGCTTTCTTT	CASSLSTWSPHPTDNEAFF
NA	TRBJ2-2	TRBV5-1	NA	TGCGCCAGCAGCTTGGGACAGGTTAACACCGGGGAGCTGTTTTTT	CASSLGQVNTGELFF
medium-sized	TRBJ1-1	TRBV29-1	NA	TGCAGCGTTTTGAGGACTGAGACGCGGGCTTTCTTT	CSVLRTETRAFF
NA	TRBJ1-1	TRBV18	TRBD1	TGTGCCAGCTCACCACGGGACAGGAACACTGAAGCTTTCTTT	CASSPRDRNTEAFF
medium-sized	TRBJ1-2	TRBV30	NA	TGTGCTTTGCAGTCGGGGTTTAACTATGGCTACACCTTC	CALQSGFNYGYTF
few	TRBJ2-1	TRBV4-2	TRBD2	TGTGCCAGCAACACAGCGGGGACTCACTCCTACAATGAGCAGTTCTTC	CASNTAGTHSYNEQFF
few	TRBJ2-2	TRBV7-2	NA	TGTGCCAGCAGCTCTCGGACAGTCTTCACCGGGGAGCTGTTTTTT	CASSSRTVFTGELFF
medium-sized	TRBJ2-1	TRBV7-6	NA	TGTGCCAGCAGCTTATCCTATGGGGGCAATGAGCAGTTCTTC	CASSLSYGGNEQFF
few	TRBJ1-2	TRBV20-1	NA	TGCAGTGCTAGTGCGGGGGTAAGCTATGGCTACACCTTC	CSASAGVSYGYTF
NA	TRBJ1-3	TRBV18	TRBD1	TGTGCCAGCTCACCAGGGACAGGAAGCTCTGGAAACACCATATATTTT	CASSPGTGSSGNTIYF
NA	TRBJ2-7	TRBV6-1	NA	TGTGCCAGCAACAGGGTCTACGAGCAGTACTTC	CASNRVYEQYF
medium-sized	TRBJ1-1	TRBV6-5	NA	TGTGCCAGCAGTGGACGTGGGTTGAACACTGAAGCTTTCTTT	CASSGRGLNTEAFF
NA	TRBJ2-1	TRBV24-1	NA	TGTGCCACCAGTGAATCTGGGCTAGAGTACAATGAGCAGTTCTTC	CATSESGLEYNEQFF
medium-sized	TRBJ2-3	TRBV5-1	NA	TGCGCCAGCAGCTTATCGGTCACAGATACGCAGTATTTT	CASSLSVTDTQYF
medium-sized	TRBJ2-2	TRBV5-4	TRBD1	TGTGCCAGCAGCGGGTCCGGGACAGGGAATACCGGGGAGCTGTTTTTT	CASSGSGTGNTGELFF
medium-sized	TRBJ1-1	TRBV29-1	NA	TGCAGCGCCTTCGGGAACCGGGACTCTGAAGCTTTCTTT	CSAFGNRDSEAFF
large	TRBJ2-1	TRBV29-1	TRBD2	TGCAGCATAGACAAGCGGGAGGTATCCTACAATGAGCAGTTCTTC	CSIDKREVSYNEQFF
NA	TRBJ2-1	TRBV14	NA	TGTGCCAGCAGCCAGGGCCCCCCGGGCCACAATGAGCAGTTCTTC	CASSQGPPGHNEQFF
medium-sized	TRBJ2-1	TRBV27	NA	TGTGCCAGCAGTCCCCGGTCTGGGGCGAATGAGCAGTTCTTC	CASSPRSGANEQFF
NA	TRBJ1-5	TRBV19	NA	TGTGACAGTAGTATTGAACTCCAGCCCCAGCATTTT	CDSSIELQPQHF
medium-sized	TRBJ2-3	TRBV30	TRBD1	TGTGCCTGGAGTTTCGCCGGGACAGGCCGCACAGATACGCAGTATTTT	CAWSFAGTGRTDTQYF
NA	TRBJ1-6	TRBV6-2/TRBV6-3	NA	TGTGCCAGCAGTTACGGTGTCAAATATAATTCACCCCTCCACTTT	CASSYGVKYNSPLHF
NA	TRBJ1-2	TRBV7-9	NA	TGTGCCAGCAGCCCCCGGGTACGAGGGTTTTATGGCTACACCTTC	CASSPRVRGFYGYTF
medium-sized	TRBJ2-7	TRBV6-5	NA	TGTGCCAGCAGTTACCCTGTCTCCTACGAGCAGTACTTC	CASSYPVSYEQYF
NA	TRBJ2-7	TRBV13	TRBD2	TGTGCCAGCAGTTTGGGACGGACTAGCGGGAGCTACGAGCAGTACTTC	CASSLGRTSGSYEQYF
NA	TRBJ2-7	TRBV18	NA	TGTGCCAGCCGACTGGTGGACGAGCAGTACTTC	CASRLVDEQYF
medium-sized	TRBJ2-7	TRBV6-1	NA	TGTGCCAGCAGTGAAGGACACCCCTCCTACGAGCAGTACTTC	CASSEGHPSYEQYF